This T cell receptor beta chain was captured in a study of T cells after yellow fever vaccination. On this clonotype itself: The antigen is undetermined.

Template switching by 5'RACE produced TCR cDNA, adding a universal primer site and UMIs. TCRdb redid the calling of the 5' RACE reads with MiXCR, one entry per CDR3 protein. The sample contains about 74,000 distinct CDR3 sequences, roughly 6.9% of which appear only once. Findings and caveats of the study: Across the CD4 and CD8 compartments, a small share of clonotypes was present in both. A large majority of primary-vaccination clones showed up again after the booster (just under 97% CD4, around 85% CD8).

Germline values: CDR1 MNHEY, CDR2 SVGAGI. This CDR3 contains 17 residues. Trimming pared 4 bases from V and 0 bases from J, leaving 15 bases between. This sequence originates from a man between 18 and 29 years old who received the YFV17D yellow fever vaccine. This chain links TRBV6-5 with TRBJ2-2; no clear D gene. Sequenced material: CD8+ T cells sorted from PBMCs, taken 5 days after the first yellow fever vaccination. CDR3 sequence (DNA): TGTGCCAGCAGTTCGGGCAGCTTTCGGGCGAACACCGGGGAGCTGTTTTTT. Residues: CASSSGSFRANTGELFF.